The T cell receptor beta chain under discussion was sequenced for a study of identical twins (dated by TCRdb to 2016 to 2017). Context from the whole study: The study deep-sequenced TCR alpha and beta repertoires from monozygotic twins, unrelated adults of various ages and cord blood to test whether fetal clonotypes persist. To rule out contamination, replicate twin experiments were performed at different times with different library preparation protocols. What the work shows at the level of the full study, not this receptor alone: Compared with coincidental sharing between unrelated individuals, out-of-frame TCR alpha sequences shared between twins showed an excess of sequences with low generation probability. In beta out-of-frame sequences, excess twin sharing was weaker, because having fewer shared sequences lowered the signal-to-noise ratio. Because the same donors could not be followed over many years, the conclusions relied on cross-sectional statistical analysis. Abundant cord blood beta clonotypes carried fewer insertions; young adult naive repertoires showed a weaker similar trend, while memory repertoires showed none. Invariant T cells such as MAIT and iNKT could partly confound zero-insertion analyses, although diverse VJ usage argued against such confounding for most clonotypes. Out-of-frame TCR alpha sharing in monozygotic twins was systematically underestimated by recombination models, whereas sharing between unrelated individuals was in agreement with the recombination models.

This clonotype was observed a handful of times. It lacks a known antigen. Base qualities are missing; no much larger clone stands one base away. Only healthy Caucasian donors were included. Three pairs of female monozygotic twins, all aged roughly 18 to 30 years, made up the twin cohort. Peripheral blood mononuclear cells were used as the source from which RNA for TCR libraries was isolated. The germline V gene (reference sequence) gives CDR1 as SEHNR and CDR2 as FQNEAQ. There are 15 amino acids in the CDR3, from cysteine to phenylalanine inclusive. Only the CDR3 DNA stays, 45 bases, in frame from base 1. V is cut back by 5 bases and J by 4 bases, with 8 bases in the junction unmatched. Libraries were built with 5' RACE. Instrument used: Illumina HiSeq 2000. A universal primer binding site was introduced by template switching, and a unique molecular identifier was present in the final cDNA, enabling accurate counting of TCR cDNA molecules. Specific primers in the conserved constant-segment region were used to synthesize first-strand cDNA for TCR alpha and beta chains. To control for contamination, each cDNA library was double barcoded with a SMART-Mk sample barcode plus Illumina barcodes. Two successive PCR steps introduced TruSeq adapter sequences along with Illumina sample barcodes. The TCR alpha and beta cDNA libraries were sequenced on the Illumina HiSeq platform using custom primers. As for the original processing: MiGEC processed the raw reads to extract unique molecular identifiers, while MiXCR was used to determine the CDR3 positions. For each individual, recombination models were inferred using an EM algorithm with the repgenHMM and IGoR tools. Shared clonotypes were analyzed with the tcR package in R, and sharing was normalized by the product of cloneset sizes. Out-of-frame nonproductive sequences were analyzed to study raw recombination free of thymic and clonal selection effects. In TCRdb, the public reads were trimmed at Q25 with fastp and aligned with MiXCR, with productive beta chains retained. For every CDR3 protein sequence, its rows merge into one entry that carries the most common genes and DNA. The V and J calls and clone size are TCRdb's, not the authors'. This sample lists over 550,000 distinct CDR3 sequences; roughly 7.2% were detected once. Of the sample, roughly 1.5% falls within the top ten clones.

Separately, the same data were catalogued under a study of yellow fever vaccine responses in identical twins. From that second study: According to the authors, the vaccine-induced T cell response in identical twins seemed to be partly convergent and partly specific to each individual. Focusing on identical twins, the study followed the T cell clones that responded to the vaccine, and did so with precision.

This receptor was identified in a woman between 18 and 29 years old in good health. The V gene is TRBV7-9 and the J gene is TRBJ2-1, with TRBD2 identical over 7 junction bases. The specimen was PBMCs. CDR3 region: CASSQLAPAYNEQFF. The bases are TGTGCCAGCAGCCAACTAGCGCCAGCGTACAATGAGCAGTTCTTC.